This T cell receptor (beta chain) stems from a study of T cells in Graves' hyperthyroidism and ophthalmopathy. There are many counts of this clonotype. RNA transcripts provided the source from which TCR beta CDR3 regions were amplified. TCR CDR3 regions were first amplified by RT-PCR with HTBI primers. MiXCR, run by TCRdb on the multiplex PCR reads, gives a single entry per CDR3 protein. The sample lists around 700,000 distinct CDR3 sequences, roughly 20% occurring once. Sequenced input: blood. This receptor was obtained from a woman in her forties or fifties with Graves' hyperthyroidism that later progressed to Graves' ophthalmopathy.

The CDR3 reads CSAGTGRETEAFF. In nucleotides, the CDR3 is TGCAGTGCTGGGACAGGGCGGGAAACTGAAGCTTTCTTT. The chain employs TRBV20-1 and TRBJ1-1; TRBD1 aligns across 9 bases. J lost 5 bases, V lost 5 bases, and 6 bases had no gene match. CDR1 and CDR2 (germline): DFQATT, SNEGSKA (reference sequence). CDR3 length: 13 residues.